The 30 T cell receptor beta chains below all came from one sample that was sequenced in a study of cytomegalovirus exposure and HLA in healthy donors. This PCR relied on a set of 60 Vbeta primers and 13 Jbeta primers. Here immunoSEQ multiplex PCR was the method, and the copy in TCRdb shows in-frame clones only, minus some. The sample lists under 150,000 clones; 79% were seen once. The sequenced sample was PBMCs. The receptors were sampled from a male donor in good health and CMV-seronegative.

The rearrangement joins TRBV4-1 to TRBJ2-1; TRBD2 aligns across 7 bases. The CDR3 contains 15 residues. With V trimmed by 0 bases and J by 2 bases, 1 base remained unmatched. Germline CDR1 and CDR2: MGHRA and YSYEKL. As DNA, the CDR3 is TGCGCCAGCAGCCAAGACGGGGGGACCTACAATGAGCAGTTCTTC. This gives the protein CASSQDGGTYNEQFF.

The chain combines TRBV29-1 with TRBJ2-2, with 9 bases that match TRBD1. The ends lost 7 bases at V and 6 bases at J; junction bases unmatched: 6. The CDR3 extends over 13 amino acids. CDR1 SQVTM and CDR2 ANQGSEA come from the germline V gene. For the CDR3, the DNA is TGCAGCGGGGGGACAGGGATTCCCGGGGAGCTGTTTTTT. Translated, it gives CSGGTGIPGELFF.

This chain links TRBV12-5 with TRBJ1-1; weak D call: TRBD1 (6 bases). Germline CDR1 reads LGHNT; CDR2 reads FRNRAP. With 0 bases removed from V and 2 bases from J, the gap between germline ends came to 10 bases. This CDR3 comprises 15 residues. As DNA, the CDR3 is TGTGCTAGTGGTTTGGTACAGGGACGCAACACTGAAGCTTTCTTT. This sequence encodes CASGLVQGRNTEAFF.

Notes on this clone: Other DNA sequences in the same sample also yield this CDR3. The J gene is TRBJ1-1, the V gene TRBV7-2, with no clear D. In germline, CDR1 is SGHTA, CDR2 FQGNSA. CDR3 length equals 13 residues. Trimming pared 1 base from V and 2 bases from J, leaving 5 bases between. The CDR3 sequence is CASSLDRNTEAFF. CDR3 DNA sequence: TGTGCCAGCAGCTTAGACAGAAACACTGAAGCTTTCTTT.

DNA of the CDR3: TGTGCCAGCAGATCGAGGGTTGCCACTGAAGCTTTCTTT. Its translation is CASRSRVATEAFF. The genes are TRBV6-1 and TRBJ1-1; D is ambiguous. V lost 6 bases and J lost 4, with 12 bases in between. There are 13 residues in the CDR3. Germline V lookup: CDR1 MNHNS, CDR2 SASEGT.

The chain carries TRBV6-1 and TRBJ2-1; 7 bases line up with TRBD2. Germline CDR1 is MNHNS and CDR2 is SASEGT. The CDR3 extends over 13 amino acids. With 5 bases clipped from V and 9 bases from J, the junction kept 7 bases outside the gene matches. The CDR3 region is CASSYYWGGEQFF. The CDR3 coding sequence is TGTGCCAGCAGTTATTATTGGGGGGGTGAGCAGTTCTTC.

On this clone: A far larger clone is one nucleotide away, so this likely arose from a read error. CDR3 region: CASSLTGNYGYTF. CDR3 sequence (DNA): TGTGCCAGCAGTTTGACAGGGAACTATGGCTACACCTTC. V gene TRBV6-5 combines with J gene TRBJ1-2; 7 bases line up with TRBD1. After removal of 4 bases from V and 2 bases from J, the junction contained 1 base not matched to a gene. The germline V gene has CDR1 MNHEY and CDR2 SVGAGI. There are 13 residues in the CDR3.

The chain employs TRBV7-2 and TRBJ2-2, with 8 bases fitting TRBD1. The V gene's germline CDR1 is SGHTA and CDR2 FQGNSA. The junction had 9 bases not matched to a gene; V was cut back by 2 bases and J by 7 bases. The CDR3 is 16 amino acids. CDR3 bases: TGTGCCAGCAGCTTAAAGGCCAGGGGGCGAATCGGGGAGCTGTTTTTT. Protein product: CASSLKARGRIGELFF.

The chain combines TRBV10-2 with TRBJ2-7; 7 bases map to TRBD1. From germline, CDR1 is WSHSY and CDR2 SAAADI. The junction had 8 bases not matched to a gene; V was cut back by 2 bases and J by 7 bases. The CDR3 consists of 14 residues. CDR3 amino acids: CASSEQGETGEQYF. The CDR3 DNA follows: TGCGCCAGCAGTGAGCAGGGGGAGACGGGGGAGCAGTACTTC.

CDR3 residues: CASSFKTGGAPEEQFF. The DNA of the CDR3 is TGTGCCAGCAGTTTCAAGACAGGGGGGGCCCCGGAGGAGCAGTTCTTC. The chain joins TRBV6-4 to TRBJ2-1; 9 bases align to TRBD1. Germline V CDR1 and CDR2: MRHNA, SNTAGT. J lost 10 bases, V lost 5 bases, and 15 bases had no gene match. The CDR3 length is 16 residues.

This clone was seen repeatedly, ten times or more. The chain uses TRBV9 and TRBJ2-7; 9 nucleotides agree with TRBD1. The germline V gene has CDR1 SGDLS and CDR2 YYNGEE. V lost 4 bases, J lost 5 bases, and 7 bases stayed unmatched. This CDR3 comprises 14 residues. CDR3 residues: CASSPGTGINEQYF. The CDR3 DNA reads as TGTGCCAGCAGCCCCGGGACAGGGATCAACGAGCAGTACTTC.

This clone was seen a single time. The chain couples TRBV11-2 to TRBJ2-2; weak D call: TRBD1 (5 bases). Trimming pared 5 bases from V and 7 bases from J, leaving 11 bases between. This CDR3 spans 13 amino acids. CDR1 and CDR2 from the germline V gene are SGHAT and FQNNGV. The CDR3: CASSRTTLGELFF. CDR3 in DNA: TGTGCCAGCAGCCGGACAACCCTCGGGGAGCTGTTTTTT.

The chain uses TRBV21-1 and TRBJ2-3; the table assigns TRBD2, which was not confirmed against the DNA. TRBV21-1 is an annotated pseudogene. CDR3 length: 18 amino acids. Here the CDR3 reads CASSKGAGIAGDTDTQYF. CDR3 DNA sequence: TGTGCCAGCAGCAAAGGCGCGGGGATAGCGGGGGACACAGATACGCAGTATTTT.

The chain couples TRBV30 to TRBJ2-3, with D possibly matching TRBD1 (7 bases). Trimming pared 0 bases from V and 4 bases from J, leaving 17 bases between. The CDR3 contains 16 residues. Germline assignment: CDR1 GTSNPN and CDR2 SVGIG (reference sequence). In DNA, the CDR3 is TGTGCCTGGAGTGTATTGGAGGGGGCAGGAGCAGATACGCAGTATTTT. The encoded protein is CAWSVLEGAGADTQYF.

The chain carries TRBV4-2 and TRBJ1-3; 7 positions agree with TRBD1. In germline, CDR1 is LGHNA, CDR2 YNFKEQ. Trimming cost V 0 bases and J 0 bases; bases outside gene matches: 5. The CDR3 has 17 amino acids. The CDR3 spells CASSQDRGAHSGNTIYF. CDR3 nucleotide sequence: TGTGCCAGCAGCCAAGACAGGGGGGCCCACTCTGGAAACACCATATATTTT.

Turning to this clone: Mismatch with germline at one junction end may stem from a read error. CDR3 DNA sequence: TGTTCCAGCAGCTTAGGGTCCGGGGGGGACTCCTACGAGCAGTACTTC. Translated: CSSSLGSGGDSYEQYF. V gene TRBV7-9 combines with J gene TRBJ2-7; 8 nucleotides match TRBD2. The CDR3 spans 16 residues. Germline values: CDR1 SEHNR, CDR2 FQNEAQ (reference sequence).

The chain uses TRBV12-5 and TRBJ2-3; 8 bases line up with TRBD2. Germline CDR1 reads LGHNT; CDR2 reads FRNRAP. The J segment lost 5 bases and the V segment lost 6 bases, leaving 13 bases of the junction unmatched. This CDR3 is built from 16 residues. The CDR3 is CASGPSGGALGDTQYF. CDR3 DNA sequence: TGTGCTAGTGGCCCGTCCGGGGGGGCCTTAGGAGATACGCAGTATTTT.

The rearrangement uses TRBV9 and TRBJ1-1; D is perhaps TRBD1 (5 bases). Germline V gene data show CDR1 as SGDLS and CDR2 as YYNGEE. The V and J ends lost 3 bases and 2 bases respectively, with 11 bases between them. CDR3 size: 14 residues. CDR3 in amino acids: CASSGRDSNTEAFF. The CDR3 region has the DNA TGTGCCAGCAGCGGAAGGGACTCCAACACTGAAGCTTTCTTT. Complete variable domain (other parts from reference TRBV9 and TRBJ1-1): DSGVTQTPKHLITATGQRVTLRCSPRSGDLSVYWYQQSLDQGLQFLIQYYNGEERAKGNILERFSAQQFPDLHSELNLSSLELGDSALYFCASSGRDSNTEAFFGQGTRLTVV.

The chain joins TRBV29-1 to TRBJ2-3; a weak D match, TRBD2 (6 bases). Deletions cut 4 bases from V and 4 bases from J, with 15 bases between. This CDR3 spans 14 amino acids. Germline CDR1 reads SQVTM; CDR2 reads ANQGSEA. Here the CDR3 reads CSVGVSGLSDTQYF. The CDR3 DNA reads TGCAGCGTTGGGGTTAGCGGACTCTCAGATACGCAGTATTTT.

The DNA of the CDR3 is TGTGCCAGCAGTCCAGAAACAGGGAGAGCTTTCTTT. Its translation: CASSPETGRAFF. The chain recombines TRBV2 with TRBJ1-1; D may be TRBD1 (6 bases). The germline CDR1 and CDR2 sequences are SNHLY and FYNNEI. V lost 5 bases, J lost 10 bases, and 14 bases lay in between. The CDR3 contains 12 residues.

The chain uses TRBV2 and TRBJ1-1, with D possibly TRBD1 on 6 matching bases. V gave up 6 bases and J gave up 4 bases, with 12 bases separating them. The CDR3 length is 13 residues. Germline-derived CDR1 and CDR2 are SNHLY and FYNNEI. This CDR3 is CASSPEDSTEAFF. The CDR3 region has the DNA TGTGCCAGCAGCCCAGAGGACAGCACTGAAGCTTTCTTT.

The chain is built from TRBV5-1 and TRBJ1-1; D unresolved. The CDR3 consists of 14 residues. From germline, CDR1 is SGHRS and CDR2 YFSETQ. The ends were cut back, 2 bases at V and 1 base at J, with 9 bases in the middle. CDR3 DNA: TGCGCCAGCAGCTTTTACAGTTCGAACACTGAAGCTTTCTTT. Translation: CASSFYSSNTEAFF. The entire variable domain, with the rest obtained from reference TRBV5-1 and TRBJ1-1, is as follows: KAGVTQTPRYLIKTRGQQVTLSCSPISGHRSVSWYQQTPGQGLQFLFEYFSETQRNKGNFPGRFSGRQFSNSRSEMNVSTLELGDSALYLCASSFYSSNTEAFFGQGTRLTVV.

On this clone itself: The junction differs from germline at one of its ends, possibly a read error. This rearrangement joins TRBV7-9 to TRBJ2-7; no clear D gene. Germline CDR1 SEHNR, CDR2 FQNEAQ (reference sequence). This CDR3 is built from 14 residues. The CDR3 sequence is CSSSLVADSYEQYF. CDR3 DNA: TGTTCCAGCAGCTTAGTGGCGGATTCCTACGAGCAGTACTTC.

The count of this clone is one. The chain is built from TRBV6-5 and TRBJ1-5, with a possible D match to TRBD1 (6 bases). Germline V lookup: CDR1 MNHEY, CDR2 SVGAGI. Trimming left V 8 bases short and J 1 base short, with 12 bases between. The CDR3 spans 14 residues. The CDR3 protein is CASWTDPSNQPQHF. DNA of the CDR3: TGTGCCAGCTGGACAGACCCGAGCAATCAGCCCCAGCATTTT.

The V call is TRBV7-2, the J call TRBJ2-7; 7 positions match TRBD1. The germline V gene has CDR1 SGHTA and CDR2 FQGNSA. J gave up 2 bases and V 1 base, and 5 bases lay outside the gene matches. The CDR3 is 15 residues long. CDR3: CASSLGLDRPYEQYF. The CDR3 region has the DNA TGTGCCAGCAGCTTAGGTCTGGACAGGCCCTACGAGCAGTACTTC.

This clone was detected once. CDR3 loop: CASSLAEVTDTQYF. DNA of the CDR3: TGCGCCAGCAGTCTGGCGGAGGTCACAGATACGCAGTATTTT. V and J are TRBV5-1 and TRBJ2-3, with a weak D call TRBD2 (5 bases). V dropped 5 bases and J dropped 2 bases, with 12 bases sitting between them. The CDR3 extends over 14 amino acids. CDR1 and CDR2 from the germline V gene are SGHRS and YFSETQ.

This clone was seen only once. This chain connects TRBV7-2 to TRBJ2-1; 11 bases agree with TRBD2. V gave up 5 bases and J gave up 2 bases; unmatched junction bases: 11. Germline-derived CDR1 and CDR2 are SGHTA and FQGNSA. The length of the CDR3 is 18 residues. The CDR3 protein is CASSPIYPTSGAYNEQFF. CDR3 nucleotide sequence: TGTGCCAGCAGCCCCATTTACCCGACTAGCGGGGCCTACAATGAGCAGTTCTTC.

The chain recombines TRBV7-2 with TRBJ1-5; tentative D call: TRBD1 (6 bases). The V end was cut by 0 bases, the J end by 6 bases, with 18 bases between. Germline V gives CDR1 SGHTA, CDR2 FQGNSA. This CDR3 is 17 amino acids long. The chain's CDR3 is CASSLAFVGHPGQPQHF. DNA for the CDR3: TGTGCCAGCAGCTTAGCCTTCGTGGGACACCCCGGTCAGCCCCAGCATTTT.

This chain uses TRBV7-2 with TRBJ2-5; TRBD1 is a possible D gene (5 bases). Germline V CDR1 and CDR2: SGHTA, FQGNSA. The V end lost 1 base, the J end lost 5 bases, and 17 bases lay between the germline ends. This CDR3 comprises 16 residues. CDR3 DNA: TGTGCCAGCAGCTTAGACCACAGGTGGGATCTCGAGACCCAGTACTTC. It codes for CASSLDHRWDLETQYF.

The chain employs TRBV2 and TRBJ1-6, with a weak D call TRBD1 (6 bases). The CDR3 spans 15 residues. Deletions cut 6 bases from V and 8 bases from J, with 17 bases between. Germline V gene sequence: CDR1 SNHLY, CDR2 FYNNEI. The CDR3 loop is CASSAIRDNHSPLHF. The DNA for the CDR3 is TGTGCCAGCAGCGCAATAAGGGACAACCATTCACCCCTCCACTTT.